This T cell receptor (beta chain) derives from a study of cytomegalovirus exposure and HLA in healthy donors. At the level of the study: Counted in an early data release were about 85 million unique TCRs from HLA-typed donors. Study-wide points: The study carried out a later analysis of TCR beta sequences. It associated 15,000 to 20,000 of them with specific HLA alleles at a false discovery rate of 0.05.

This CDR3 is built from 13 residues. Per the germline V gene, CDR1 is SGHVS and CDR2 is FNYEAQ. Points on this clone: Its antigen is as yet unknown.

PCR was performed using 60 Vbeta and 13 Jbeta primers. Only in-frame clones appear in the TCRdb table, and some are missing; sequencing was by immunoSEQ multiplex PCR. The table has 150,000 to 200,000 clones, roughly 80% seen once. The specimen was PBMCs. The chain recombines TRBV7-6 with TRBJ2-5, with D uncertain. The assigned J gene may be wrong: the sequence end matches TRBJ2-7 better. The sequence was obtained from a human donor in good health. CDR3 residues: CASSSMYSYEQYF. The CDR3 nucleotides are TGTGCCAGCAGCTCTATGTACTCCTACGAGCAGTACTTC.